This TCR beta chain was sequenced during a study of T cell responses to AZD1222 COVID-19 vaccine. Study-wide results and limits: Reports indicate that nearly half of spike-specific TCRs are directed at unmutated variant regions. Repertoires were collected only later (after the peak T cell response had occurred). The span of vaccine-associated CD4 TCRs extended across spike, with dominance at 160-218 and 743-854.

Concerning this clone: Its antigen is not known.

Germline trimming cut 4 bases from V and 2 bases from J; bases unmatched to any gene: 4. Germline V gives CDR1 SNHLY, CDR2 FYNNEI. The CDR3 has 14 amino acids. Using immunoSEQ multiplex PCR, the repertoire was profiled, and TCRdb retains in-frame clones only, with some absent. The sample has about 160,000 clones; about 90% are singletons. The receptor was isolated from an adult in good health. This specimen consisted of peripheral blood, obtained on day 0 of MenACWY control vaccination. The genes are TRBV2 and TRBJ2-7, with 8 bases identical to TRBD2. This CDR3 reads CASSGGSGAYEQYF. The CDR3 bases are TGTGCCAGCAGTGGCGGTAGCGGGGCCTACGAGCAGTACTTC. Variable domain in full (rest from reference TRBV2 and TRBJ2-7): EPEVTQTPSHQVTQMGQEVILRCVPISNHLYFYWYRQILGQKVEFLVSFYNNEISEKSEIFDDQFSVERPDGSNFTLKIRSTKLEDSAMYFCASSGGSGAYEQYFGPGTRLTVT.